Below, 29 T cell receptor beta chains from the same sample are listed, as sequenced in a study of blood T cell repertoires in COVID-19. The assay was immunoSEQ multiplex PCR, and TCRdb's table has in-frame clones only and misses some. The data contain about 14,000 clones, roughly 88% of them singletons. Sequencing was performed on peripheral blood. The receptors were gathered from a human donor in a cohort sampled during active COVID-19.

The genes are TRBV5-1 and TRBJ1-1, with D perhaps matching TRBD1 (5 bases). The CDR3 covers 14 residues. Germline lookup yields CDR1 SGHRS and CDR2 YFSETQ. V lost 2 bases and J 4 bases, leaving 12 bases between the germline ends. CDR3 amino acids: CASSFLGLGTEAFF. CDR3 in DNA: TGCGCCAGCAGCTTTTTGGGGCTCGGCACTGAAGCTTTCTTT.

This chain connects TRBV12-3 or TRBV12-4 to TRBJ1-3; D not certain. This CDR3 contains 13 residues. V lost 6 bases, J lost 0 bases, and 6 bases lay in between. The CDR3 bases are TGTGCCAGCAGCTATAGCTCTGGAAACACCATATATTTT. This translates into CASSYSSGNTIYF.

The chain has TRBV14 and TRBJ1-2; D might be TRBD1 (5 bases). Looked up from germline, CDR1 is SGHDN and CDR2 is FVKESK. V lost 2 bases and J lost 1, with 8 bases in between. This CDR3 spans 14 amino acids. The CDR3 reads CASSQLGHNYGYTF. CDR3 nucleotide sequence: TGTGCCAGCAGCCAACTCGGACATAACTATGGCTACACCTTC.

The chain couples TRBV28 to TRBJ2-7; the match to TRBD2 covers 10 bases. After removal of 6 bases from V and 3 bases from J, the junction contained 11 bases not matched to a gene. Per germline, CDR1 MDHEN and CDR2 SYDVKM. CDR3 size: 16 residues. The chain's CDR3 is CASRVPSSGSLYEQYF. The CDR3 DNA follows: TGTGCCAGCAGGGTACCATCTAGCGGGAGTCTCTACGAGCAGTACTTC.

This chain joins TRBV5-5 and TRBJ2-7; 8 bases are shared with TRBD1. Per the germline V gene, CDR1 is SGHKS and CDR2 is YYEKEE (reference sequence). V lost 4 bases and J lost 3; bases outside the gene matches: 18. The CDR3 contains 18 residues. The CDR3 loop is CASSTRGSPGQVFYEQYF. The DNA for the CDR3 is TGTGCCAGCAGCACCCGAGGGAGCCCGGGACAGGTCTTCTACGAGCAGTACTTC.

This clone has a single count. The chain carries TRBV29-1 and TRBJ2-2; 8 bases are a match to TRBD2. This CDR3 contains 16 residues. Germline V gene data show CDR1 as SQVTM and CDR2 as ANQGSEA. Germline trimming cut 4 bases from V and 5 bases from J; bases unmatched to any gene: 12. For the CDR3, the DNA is TGCAGCGTTGGTCGGCTAGCGGGCGGTAATACCGGGGAGCTGTTTTTT. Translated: CSVGRLAGGNTGELFF.

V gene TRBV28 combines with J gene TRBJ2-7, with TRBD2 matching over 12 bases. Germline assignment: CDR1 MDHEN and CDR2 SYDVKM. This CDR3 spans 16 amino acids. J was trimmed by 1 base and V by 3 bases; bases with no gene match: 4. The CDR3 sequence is CASSFLTSGGSYEQYF. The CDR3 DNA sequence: TGTGCCAGCAGTTTTCTCACTAGCGGGGGGTCCTACGAGCAGTACTTC. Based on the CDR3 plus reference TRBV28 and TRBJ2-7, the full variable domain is DVKVTQSSRYLVKRTGEKVFLECVQDMDHENMFWYRQDPGLGLRLIYFSYDVKMKEKGDIPEGYSVSREKKERFSLILESASTNQTSMYLCASSFLTSGGSYEQYFGPGTRLTVT.

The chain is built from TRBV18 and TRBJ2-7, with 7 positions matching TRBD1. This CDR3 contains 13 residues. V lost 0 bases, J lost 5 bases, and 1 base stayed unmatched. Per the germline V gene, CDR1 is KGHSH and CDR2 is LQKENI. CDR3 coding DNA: TGTGCCAGCTCACCACCAGGGGGCAACGAGCAGTACTTC. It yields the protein CASSPPGGNEQYF.

DNA of the CDR3: TGTGCCAGCAGCCTAAGGACAGGGAACTACGAGCAGTACTTC. Its translation: CASSLRTGNYEQYF. The rearrangement uses TRBV7-9 and TRBJ2-7, with 8 bases matching TRBD1. Germline V lookup: CDR1 SEHNR, CDR2 FQNEAQ (reference sequence). V gave up 5 bases and J gave up 3 bases; unmatched junction bases: 6. CDR3 length: 14 residues.

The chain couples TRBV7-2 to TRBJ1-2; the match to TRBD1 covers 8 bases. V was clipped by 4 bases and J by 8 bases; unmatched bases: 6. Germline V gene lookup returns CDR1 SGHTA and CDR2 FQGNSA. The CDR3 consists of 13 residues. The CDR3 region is CASSSDRERGYTF. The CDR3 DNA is TGTGCCAGCAGCTCGGACAGGGAGCGCGGCTACACCTTC.

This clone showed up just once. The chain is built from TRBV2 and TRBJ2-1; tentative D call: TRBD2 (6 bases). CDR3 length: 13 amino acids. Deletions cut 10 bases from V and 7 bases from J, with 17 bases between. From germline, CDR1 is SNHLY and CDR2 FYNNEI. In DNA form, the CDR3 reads TGTGCCAACTCCCAGGAGGGCCTAAATGAGCAGTTCTTC. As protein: CANSQEGLNEQFF.

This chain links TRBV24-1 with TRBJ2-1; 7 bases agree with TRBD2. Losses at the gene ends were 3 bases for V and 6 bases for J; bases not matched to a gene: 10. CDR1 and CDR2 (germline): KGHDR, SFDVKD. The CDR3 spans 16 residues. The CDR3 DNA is TGTGCCACCAGTGATCCGAAAGCGGGACCGGGCAATGAGCAGTTCTTC. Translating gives CATSDPKAGPGNEQFF.

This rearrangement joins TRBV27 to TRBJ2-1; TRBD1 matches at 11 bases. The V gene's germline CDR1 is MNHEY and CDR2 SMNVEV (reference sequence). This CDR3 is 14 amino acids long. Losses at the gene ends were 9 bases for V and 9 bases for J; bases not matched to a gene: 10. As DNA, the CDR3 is TGTGCCAGTTCTTTTAGGGACAGGGGGGCTGAGCAGTTCTTC. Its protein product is CASSFRDRGAEQFF.

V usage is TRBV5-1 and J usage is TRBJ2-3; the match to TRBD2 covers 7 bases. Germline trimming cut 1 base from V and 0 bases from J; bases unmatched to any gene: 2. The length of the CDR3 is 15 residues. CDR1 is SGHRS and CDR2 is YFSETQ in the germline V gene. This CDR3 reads CASSLRRGSTDTQYF. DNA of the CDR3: TGCGCCAGCAGCTTGCGGCGGGGGAGCACAGATACGCAGTATTTT.

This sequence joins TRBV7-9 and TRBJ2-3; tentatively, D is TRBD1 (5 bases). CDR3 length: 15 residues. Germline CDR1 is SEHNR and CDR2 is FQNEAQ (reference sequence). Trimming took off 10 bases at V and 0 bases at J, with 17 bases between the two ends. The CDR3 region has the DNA TGTGCCACCCCCGCCAGGGAACCTAGCACAGATACGCAGTATTTT. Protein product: CATPAREPSTDTQYF.

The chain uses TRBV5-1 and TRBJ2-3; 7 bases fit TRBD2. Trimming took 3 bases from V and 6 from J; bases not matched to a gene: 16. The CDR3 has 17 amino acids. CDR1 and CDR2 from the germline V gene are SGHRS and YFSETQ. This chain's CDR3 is CASSSAAVGRSRDTQYF. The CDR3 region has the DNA TGCGCCAGCAGCTCGGCGGCCGTCGGGAGGTCGAGGGATACGCAGTATTTT.

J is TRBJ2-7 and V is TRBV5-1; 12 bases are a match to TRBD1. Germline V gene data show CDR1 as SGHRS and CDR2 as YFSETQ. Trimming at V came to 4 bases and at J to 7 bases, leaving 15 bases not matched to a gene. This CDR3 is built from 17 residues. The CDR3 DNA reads TGCGCCAGCAGCCCGGACCATGCGGGACAGGGGGCCGGAGAGCAGTACTTC. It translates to CASSPDHAGQGAGEQYF. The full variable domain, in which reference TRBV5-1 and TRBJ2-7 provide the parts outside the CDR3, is KAGVTQTPRYLIKTRGQQVTLSCSPISGHRSVSWYQQTPGQGLQFLFEYFSETQRNKGNFPGRFSGRQFSNSRSEMNVSTLELGDSALYLCASSPDHAGQGAGEQYFGPGTRLTVT.

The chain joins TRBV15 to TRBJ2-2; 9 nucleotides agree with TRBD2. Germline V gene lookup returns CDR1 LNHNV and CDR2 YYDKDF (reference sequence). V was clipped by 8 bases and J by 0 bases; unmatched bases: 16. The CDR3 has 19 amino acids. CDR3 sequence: CATSRGWREGLSNTGELFF. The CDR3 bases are TGTGCCACCTCCAGGGGTTGGCGGGAGGGCCTGTCGAACACCGGGGAGCTGTTTTTT.

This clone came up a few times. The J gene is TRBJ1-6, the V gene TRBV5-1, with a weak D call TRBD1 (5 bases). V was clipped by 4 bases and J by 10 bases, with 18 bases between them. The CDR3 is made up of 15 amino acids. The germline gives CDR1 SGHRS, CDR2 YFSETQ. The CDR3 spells CASSGNTGPESPLHF. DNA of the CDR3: TGCGCCAGCAGCGGAAACACAGGTCCGGAATCACCCCTCCACTTT.

CDR3 DNA: TGTGCCAGCAGCCCCCGGACAGGGGATTACGAGCAGTACTTC. This encodes CASSPRTGDYEQYF. The chain couples TRBV7-2 to TRBJ2-7, with 9 bases fitting TRBD1. The CDR3 sequence is 14 residues long. CDR1 and CDR2 (germline): SGHTA, FQGNSA. J lost 4 bases, V lost 5 bases, and 6 bases had no gene match. The whole variable domain, remainder taken from reference TRBV7-2 and TRBJ2-7, is GAGVSQSPSNKVTEKGKDVELRCDPISGHTALYWYRQSLGQGLEFLIYFQGNSAPDKSGLPSDRFSAERTGGSVSTLTIQRTQQEDSAVYLCASSPRTGDYEQYFGPGTRLTVT.

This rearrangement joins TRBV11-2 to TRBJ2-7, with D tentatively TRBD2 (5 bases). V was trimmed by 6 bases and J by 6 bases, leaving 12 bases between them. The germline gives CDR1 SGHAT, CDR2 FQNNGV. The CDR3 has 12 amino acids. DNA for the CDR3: TGTGCCAGCAGAATAGGACTTACCGAGCAGTACTTC. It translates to CASRIGLTEQYF.

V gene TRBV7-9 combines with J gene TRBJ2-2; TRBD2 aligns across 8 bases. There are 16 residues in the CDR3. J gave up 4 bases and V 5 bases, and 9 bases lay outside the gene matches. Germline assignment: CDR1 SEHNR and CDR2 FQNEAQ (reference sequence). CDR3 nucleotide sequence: TGTGCCAGCAGCAAACCCGGGACTAGGTCCACCGGGGAGCTGTTTTTT. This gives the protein CASSKPGTRSTGELFF.

The CDR3 reads CASSFSRTGTEAFF. The DNA of the CDR3 is TGCGCCAGCAGCTTTTCCCGGACAGGGACTGAAGCTTTCTTT. The V gene is TRBV5-1, the J gene TRBJ1-1, with 8 positions matching TRBD1. The CDR3 is made up of 14 amino acids. V was clipped by 2 bases and J by 5 bases; unmatched bases: 5. CDR1 and CDR2 (germline): SGHRS, YFSETQ.

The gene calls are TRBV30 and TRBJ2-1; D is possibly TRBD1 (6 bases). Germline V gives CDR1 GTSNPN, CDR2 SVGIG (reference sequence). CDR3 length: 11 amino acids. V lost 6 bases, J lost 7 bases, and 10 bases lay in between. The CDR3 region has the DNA TGTGCCTGCGAACAGGGTAATGAGCAGTTCTTC. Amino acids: CACEQGNEQFF.

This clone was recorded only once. The CDR3 loop is CASSPEGARGYEQYF. CDR3 bases: TGTGCCAGCAGCCCCGAGGGGGCGCGCGGGTACGAGCAGTACTTC. This chain links TRBV5-4 with TRBJ2-7, with 7 positions matching TRBD1. Germline CDR1 is SGHNT and CDR2 is YYREEE (reference sequence). J lost 4 bases, V lost 4 bases, and 11 bases had no gene match. The CDR3 totals 15 residues.

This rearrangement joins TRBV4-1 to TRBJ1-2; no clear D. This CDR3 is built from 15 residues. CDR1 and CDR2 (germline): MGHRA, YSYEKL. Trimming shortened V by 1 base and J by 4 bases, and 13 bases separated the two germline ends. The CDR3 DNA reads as TGCGCCAGCAGCCAAGCCGGCAGCGATTCCTATGGCTACACCTTC. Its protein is CASSQAGSDSYGYTF.

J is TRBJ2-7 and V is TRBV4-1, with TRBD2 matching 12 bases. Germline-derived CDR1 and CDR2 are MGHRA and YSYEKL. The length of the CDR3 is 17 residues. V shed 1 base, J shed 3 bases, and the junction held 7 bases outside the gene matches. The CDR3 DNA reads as TGCGCCAGCAGCCAAGTTGCGACTAGCGGGAGTTTCTACGAGCAGTACTTC. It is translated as CASSQVATSGSFYEQYF.

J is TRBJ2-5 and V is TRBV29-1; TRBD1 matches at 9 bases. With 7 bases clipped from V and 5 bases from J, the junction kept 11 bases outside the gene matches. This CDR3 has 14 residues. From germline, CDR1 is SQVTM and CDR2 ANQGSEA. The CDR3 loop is CSAAPGTGSETQYF. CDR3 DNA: TGCAGCGCCGCCCCCGGGACAGGGTCGGAGACCCAGTACTTC.

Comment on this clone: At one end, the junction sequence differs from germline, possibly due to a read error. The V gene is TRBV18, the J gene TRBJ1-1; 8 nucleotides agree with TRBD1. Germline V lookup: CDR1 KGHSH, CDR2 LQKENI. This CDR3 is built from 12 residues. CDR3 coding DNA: TGTGCCAGCTCACCAACGGGACAGGAGACCCTATTT. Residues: CASSPTGQETLF.